Each of the 27 T cell receptor beta chains below was sequenced from the same sample in a study of T cells after yellow fever vaccination. TCRdb ran MiXCR on the 5' RACE reads and lists one entry per CDR3 protein. This sample has about 300,000 distinct CDR3 sequences; 8.7% occur once, and the top ten carry approximately 3.3%. Sequenced here: CD4+ T cells sorted from PBMCs, sampled 5 days after the yellow fever booster vaccination. The source is a man aged 18-30 years who received the YFV17D yellow fever vaccine.

This clonotype appeared a few times. The chain employs TRBV4-3 and TRBJ1-1, with TRBD1 matching 7 bases. V was pared by 5 bases and J by 5 bases, with 8 bases of the junction left unmatched. Germline V gives CDR1 LGHNA, CDR2 YSLEER. This CDR3 spans 14 amino acids. CDR3 DNA: TGCGCCAGCAGCAAGAGACAGGGCCGGACTGAAGCTTTCTTT. Translated, it gives CASSKRQGRTEAFF.

The V gene is TRBV5-4, the J gene TRBJ2-5, with unresolved D. CDR1 and CDR2 from the germline V gene are SGHNT and YYREEE (reference sequence). V was clipped by 5 bases and J by 1 base, with 18 bases between them. This CDR3 is 16 amino acids long. CDR3 sequence reads: CASSPQAGNSQETQYF. Written as DNA, the CDR3 is TGTGCCAGCAGTCCCCAGGCTGGGAACTCCCAAGAGACCCAGTACTTC. The complete variable domain, with remaining parts taken from reference TRBV5-4 and TRBJ2-5, reads ETGVTQSPTHLIKTRGQQVTLRCSSQSGHNTVSWYQQALGQGPQFIFQYYREEENGRGNFPPRFSGLQFPNYSSELNVNALELDDSALYLCASSPQAGNSQETQYFGPGTRLLVL.

The V and J genes are TRBV7-2 and TRBJ2-5; D gene unclear. The CDR3 is made up of 13 amino acids. Germline-derived CDR1 and CDR2 are SGHTA and FQGNSA. V was cut by 0 bases and J by 5 bases, with 7 bases left in between. The CDR3 DNA follows: TGTGCCAGCAGCTTAGCGTTCGGGGAGACCCAGTACTTC. Its protein is CASSLAFGETQYF. Complete variable domain (other parts from reference TRBV7-2 and TRBJ2-5): GAGVSQSPSNKVTEKGKDVELRCDPISGHTALYWYRQSLGQGLEFLIYFQGNSAPDKSGLPSDRFSAERTGGSVSTLTIQRTQQEDSAVYLCASSLAFGETQYFGPGTRLLVL.

This clonotype showed up just a few times. V usage is TRBV5-1 and J usage is TRBJ2-2, with unresolved D. With 0 bases removed from V and 2 bases from J, the gap between germline ends came to 11 bases. The V gene's germline CDR1 is SGHRS and CDR2 YFSETQ. The CDR3 loop spans 16 amino acids. The CDR3 spells CASSLVEHSNTGELFF. The CDR3 DNA follows: TGCGCCAGCAGCTTGGTGGAGCACTCTAACACCGGGGAGCTGTTTTTT.

This clonotype was recorded a few times. This chain uses TRBV6-2 or TRBV6-3 with TRBJ2-1; maybe TRBD2 (5 bases). Germline V gene lookup returns CDR1 MNHEY and CDR2 SVGEGT. V lost 2 bases to trimming and J lost 8 bases, with 22 bases between them. The CDR3 is 17 residues long. CDR3 amino acids: CASSYPEVWDSVDEQFF. CDR3 nucleotides: TGTGCCAGCAGTTACCCGGAGGTTTGGGATAGCGTGGATGAGCAGTTCTTC.

This clonotype was recorded at least ten times. The chain joins TRBV7-2 to TRBJ2-5, with D perhaps TRBD1 (6 bases). The CDR3 length is 16 residues. The V end lost 1 base, the J end lost 5 bases, and 17 bases lay between the germline ends. Germline lookup yields CDR1 SGHTA and CDR2 FQGNSA. CDR3 residues: CASSLGGTSRRETQYF. DNA for the CDR3: TGTGCCAGCAGCTTAGGTGGGACATCGAGGAGGGAGACCCAGTACTTC.

A few counts support this clonotype. V usage is TRBV6-6 and J usage is TRBJ2-4, with D possibly being TRBD2 (7 bases). The germline CDR1 and CDR2 sequences are MNHNY and SVGAGI (reference sequence). This CDR3 spans 16 amino acids. Deletions cut 2 bases from V and 3 bases from J, with 14 bases between. As DNA, the CDR3 is TGTGCCAGCAGTTACGCGACGGGGGGCGGCAAAAACATTCAGTACTTC. Its protein is CASSYATGGGKNIQYF.

The rearrangement uses TRBV7-8 and TRBJ1-2; D possibly corresponds to TRBD1 (5 bases). The germline V gene has CDR1 SGHVS and CDR2 FQNEAQ. The CDR3 is 17 amino acids. The V and J ends lost 0 bases and 2 bases respectively, with 16 bases between them. The CDR3 protein is CASSLASPQTANYGYTF. The CDR3 nucleotides are TGTGCCAGCAGCTTAGCGAGTCCCCAGACAGCGAACTATGGCTACACCTTC.

This clonotype was recorded a few times. The chain couples TRBV4-1 to TRBJ2-5; the match to TRBD1 covers 7 bases. Per germline, CDR1 MGHRA and CDR2 YSYEKL. CDR3 length: 16 residues. V was clipped by 2 bases and J by 3 bases; unmatched bases: 9. CDR3 protein: CASSQLETGRKETQYF. Here the CDR3 DNA reads TGCGCCAGCAGCCAACTAGAGACAGGGAGAAAAGAGACCCAGTACTTC.

The chain is built from TRBV4-3 and TRBJ2-7; D may be TRBD2 (5 bases). Looked up from germline, CDR1 is LGHNA and CDR2 is YSLEER. This CDR3 region has 16 residues. V was shortened by 0 bases and J by 3 bases, with 15 bases between the two germline ends. The CDR3 DNA sequence: TGCGCCAGCAGCCAAGATCCGAGGGCGCGGAACTACGAGCAGTACGTC. Translated, it gives CASSQDPRARNYEQYV.

The V gene is TRBV9, the J gene TRBJ1-2, with TRBD1 identical over 7 bases. CDR3 length: 13 residues. Germline trimming cut 2 bases from V and 8 bases from J; bases unmatched to any gene: 6. Per germline, CDR1 SGDLS and CDR2 YYNGEE. The CDR3 loop reads CASSVRQGKGYTF. The CDR3 coding sequence is TGTGCCAGCAGCGTCCGACAGGGTAAAGGCTACACCTTC.

This clonotype showed up many times. The chain links TRBV5-1 to TRBJ1-2; D gene uncertain. CDR1 SGHRS and CDR2 YFSETQ come from the germline V gene. Trimming took 0 bases from V and 0 from J, leaving 6 bases between them. This CDR3 contains 14 residues. CDR3 sequence: CASSLESPNYGYTF. The CDR3 coding sequence is TGCGCCAGCAGCTTGGAATCCCCTAACTATGGCTACACCTTC. The full variable domain, its missing parts supplied by reference TRBV5-1 and TRBJ1-2, is KAGVTQTPRYLIKTRGQQVTLSCSPISGHRSVSWYQQTPGQGLQFLFEYFSETQRNKGNFPGRFSGRQFSNSRSEMNVSTLELGDSALYLCASSLESPNYGYTFGSGTRLTVV.

This clonotype was found a few times. V usage is TRBV7-9 and J usage is TRBJ2-7; D possibly corresponds to TRBD2 (5 bases). Germline-derived CDR1 and CDR2 are SEHNR and FQNEAQ (reference sequence). Trimming took 5 bases from V and 12 from J, leaving 20 bases between them. The CDR3 has 13 amino acids. CDR3 region: CASSRGWGESMYV. The CDR3, as DNA: TGTGCCAGCAGCCGTGGTTGGGGAGAGTCTATGTACGTC.

The rearrangement links TRBV25-1 to TRBJ1-6; D is uncertain. Looked up from germline, CDR1 is MGHDK and CDR2 is SYGVNS. V shed 6 bases and J shed 9 bases, with 15 bases lying between them. The CDR3 consists of 14 residues. Here the CDR3 DNA reads TGTGCCAGCAGCCCCATCGAAGGGTTTTCACCCCTCCACTTT. Encoded protein: CASSPIEGFSPLHF.

The chain couples TRBV9 to TRBJ2-7; a weak D match, TRBD2 (6 bases). Trimming removed 6 bases from V and 2 bases from J, with 15 bases in between. This CDR3 has 14 amino acids. Germline lookup yields CDR1 SGDLS and CDR2 YYNGEE. CDR3 sequence reads: CASTPEGDTYEQYV. Written as DNA, the CDR3 is TGTGCCAGCACCCCGGAGGGTGATACCTACGAGCAGTACGTC.

Ten or more counts support this clonotype. V usage is TRBV30 and J usage is TRBJ2-7; maybe TRBD1 (6 bases). The CDR3 is 15 residues long. Between the trimmed V and J ends, which lost 3 bases and 2 bases, there was a span of 17 bases. Per the germline V gene, CDR1 is GTSNPN and CDR2 is SVGIG (reference sequence). This CDR3 is CAWRARGIGPYEQYF. Written as DNA, the CDR3 is TGTGCCTGGAGGGCGAGGGGGATTGGCCCCTACGAGCAGTACTTC.

This clonotype was counted between two and nine times. The chain is built from TRBV6-2 or TRBV6-3 and TRBJ2-1; D may be TRBD1 or TRBD2 (5 bases each). CDR3 length: 15 residues. Germline values: CDR1 MNHEY, CDR2 SVGEGT. The V end was cut by 4 bases, the J end by 4 bases, with 14 bases between. CDR3 residues: CASSFRDPSYNEQFF. In DNA, the CDR3 is TGTGCCAGCAGTTTCCGGGACCCTTCGTACAATGAGCAGTTCTTC.

The rearrangement links TRBV9 to TRBJ1-1; D possibly corresponds to TRBD1 (5 bases). Germline V gene lookup returns CDR1 SGDLS and CDR2 YYNGEE. The V end was cut by 4 bases, the J end by 6 bases, with 13 bases between. This CDR3 has 13 residues. In nucleotides, the CDR3 is TGTGCCAGCAGCCTCCAGGGAATCGCTGAAGCTTTCTTT. It encodes CASSLQGIAEAFF.

This clonotype has only a few counts. CDR3 in amino acids: CASSLGVGRGAFF. The CDR3 nucleotides read TGTGCCAGCAGCTTAGGTGTCGGGCGCGGAGCTTTCTTT. The chain couples TRBV7-9 to TRBJ1-1; the D is unclear. CDR1 SEHNR and CDR2 FQNEAQ come from the germline V gene (reference sequence). With 1 base removed from V and 10 bases from J, the gap between germline ends came to 13 bases. The CDR3 covers 13 residues.

This clonotype has a count of ten or more. The chain carries TRBV7-3 and TRBJ2-3; 7 nucleotides align to TRBD2. CDR1 and CDR2 from the germline V gene are SGHTA and FQGTGA. There are 15 residues in the CDR3. Germline trimming cut 0 bases from V and 5 bases from J; bases unmatched to any gene: 5. The CDR3 sequence is CASSLTGGFGDTQYF. CDR3 sequence (DNA): TGTGCCAGCAGCTTAACGGGGGGGTTCGGAGATACGCAGTATTTT.

Ten or more counts support this clonotype. V is TRBV4-3 and J is TRBJ1-3; D perhaps matches TRBD1 (6 bases). Germline V gives CDR1 LGHNA, CDR2 YSLEER. This CDR3 has 17 amino acids. The germline V and J ends were trimmed by 0 bases and 0 bases, with 12 bases remaining between them. CDR3 sequence reads: CASSQDGTLSSGNTIYF. For the CDR3, the DNA is TGCGCCAGCAGCCAAGACGGGACACTCAGCTCTGGAAACACCATATATTTT.

This clonotype was found a few times. The chain carries TRBV7-3 and TRBJ2-3, with D possibly matching TRBD2 (5 bases). V was shortened by 1 base and J by 2 bases, with 13 bases between the two germline ends. Looked up from germline, CDR1 is SGHTA and CDR2 is FQGTGA. The CDR3 contains 16 residues. CDR3 loop: CASSLRGAFPTDTQYF. The CDR3 nucleotides are TGTGCCAGCAGCTTAAGGGGAGCCTTCCCCACAGATACGCAGTATTTT.

The chain employs TRBV10-1 and TRBJ1-1; D unresolved. Germline V gene data show CDR1 as WNHNN and CDR2 as SYGVQD (reference sequence). CDR3 length equals 14 residues. Deletions cut 3 bases from V and 1 base from J, with 9 bases between. As DNA, the CDR3 is TGCGCCAGCAGTGAAATGGGGAAGAACACTGAAGCTTTCTTT. Amino acids: CASSEMGKNTEAFF.

The chain carries TRBV18 and TRBJ2-1; 9 bases match TRBD2. Germline V gene data show CDR1 as KGHSH and CDR2 as LQKENI. Trimming removed 2 bases from V and 7 bases from J; junction bases left unmatched: 6. The CDR3 loop spans 15 amino acids. The CDR3 nucleotides are TGTGCCAGCTCACCAAGGGCGGGGGGGCTGAATGAGCAGTTCTTC. Amino acid sequence: CASSPRAGGLNEQFF.

In this sample, this clonotype turned up a few times. The gene calls are TRBV19 and TRBJ2-1; no definite D call. CDR1 LNHDA and CDR2 SQIVND come from the germline V gene (reference sequence). The CDR3 runs 14 residues. The V and J ends lost 7 bases and 5 bases respectively, with 15 bases between them. For the CDR3, the DNA is TGTGCCAGTAAGATCCGGGCGCGAAACAATGAGCAGTTCTTC. Protein: CASKIRARNNEQFF. Full variable domain (missing parts from reference TRBV19 and TRBJ2-1): DGGITQSPKYLFRKEGQNVTLSCEQNLNHDAMYWYRQDPGQGLRLIYYSQIVNDFQKGDIAEGYSVSREKKESFPLTVTSAQKNPTAFYLCASKIRARNNEQFFGPGTRLTVL.

This clonotype was counted between two and nine times. The rearrangement links TRBV2 to TRBJ1-6; TRBD1 matches at 8 bases. This CDR3 has 15 amino acids. From germline, CDR1 is SNHLY and CDR2 FYNNEI. Trimming cost V 6 bases and J 6 bases; bases outside gene matches: 7. The CDR3 DNA reads as TGTGCCAGCAGCGCAGGACAGGGTGTTAATTCACCCCTCCACTTT. Its translation is CASSAGQGVNSPLHF. The complete variable domain, with remaining parts taken from reference TRBV2 and TRBJ1-6, reads EPEVTQTPSHQVTQMGQEVILRCVPISNHLYFYWYRQILGQKVEFLVSFYNNEISEKSEIFDDQFSVERPDGSNFTLKIRSTKLEDSAMYFCASSAGQGVNSPLHFGNGTRLTVT.

This clonotype was seen a few times. This chain uses TRBV20-1 with TRBJ1-1, with TRBD1 as a possible D gene (5 bases). The CDR3 is 13 residues long. Looked up from germline, CDR1 is DFQATT and CDR2 is SNEGSKA (reference sequence). With 0 bases removed from V and 5 bases from J, the gap between germline ends came to 10 bases. The chain's CDR3 is CSARDHGGTEAFF. DNA of the CDR3: TGCAGTGCTAGAGATCATGGGGGAACTGAAGCTTTCTTT.